The entry that follows covers one T cell receptor (beta chain) sequence. The data belong to a study of T cells in Graves' hyperthyroidism and ophthalmopathy. RNA transcripts provided the source from which TCR beta CDR3 regions were amplified. The TCR CDR3 was amplified in a first-round RT-PCR using the HTBI primer set. TCRdb fed the multiplex PCR reads into MiXCR, producing one record per CDR3 protein. The table lists more than 500,000 distinct CDR3 sequences, roughly 17% of them singletons, with around 4% in the top ten. This CDR3 has 14 residues. Germline V gene sequence: CDR1 SEHNR, CDR2 FQNEAQ (reference sequence). V was cut by 2 bases and J by 1 base, with 9 bases left in between.

The genes are TRBV7-9 and TRBJ2-7; maybe TRBD1 (5 bases). The TCR originated in a woman aged 25 to 39 with Graves' hyperthyroidism. Source material: blood. In nucleotides, the CDR3 is TGTGCCAGCAGCTTAATGGGGCAGTCCTACGAGCAGTACTTC. Translated: CASSLMGQSYEQYF. Full variable domain (outside the CDR3, taken from reference TRBV7-9 and TRBJ2-7): DTGVSQNPRHKITKRGQNVTFRCDPISEHNRLYWYRQTLGQGPEFLTYFQNEAQLEKSRLLSDRFSAERPKGSFSTLEIQRTEQGDSAMYLCASSLMGQSYEQYFGPGTRLTVT.